The 13 T cell receptor beta chains reported below all come from one sample, sequenced in a study of blood T cell repertoires in COVID-19. The method was immunoSEQ multiplex PCR; TCRdb's version includes in-frame clones alone and lacks a portion of them. The data show 330,000 or so clones, roughly 89% seen once. Sequencing input: peripheral blood. The receptor source for this set is a man aged 25-40 years with COVID-19, enrolled during active disease.

The gene calls are TRBV1 and TRBJ2-7; the tabulated D call, TRBD1, remains unverified against the DNA. TRBV1 is a listed pseudogene. This CDR3 contains 16 residues. The CDR3 here is CTSSQGPTSGGHEQYF. The CDR3 DNA reads as TGCACCAGCAGCCAAGGCCCCACTTCAGGGGGCCACGAGCAGTACTTC.

In its sample, this clone was seen once. The chain has TRBV19 and TRBJ2-6; a weak D match, TRBD2 (6 bases). This CDR3 has 16 residues. From germline, CDR1 is LNHDA and CDR2 SQIVND (reference sequence). The V and J ends lost 5 bases and 2 bases respectively, with 13 bases between them. CDR3 coding DNA: TGTGCCAGTAGTGCGGGGTCTCACCCTGGGGCCAACGTCCTGACTTTC. The encoded protein is CASSAGSHPGANVLTF.

This chain connects TRBV5-1 to TRBJ2-7; a weak D match, TRBD1 (6 bases). The CDR3 runs 13 residues. Germline CDR1 reads SGHRS; CDR2 reads YFSETQ. Trimming shortened V by 0 bases and J by 7 bases, and 11 bases separated the two germline ends. The CDR3 loop is CASSLDRVWEQYF. The DNA for the CDR3 is TGCGCCAGCAGCTTGGACAGGGTATGGGAGCAGTACTTC.

The genes are TRBV28 and TRBJ1-5, with 7 bases lining up with TRBD1. This CDR3 region has 15 residues. V shed 4 bases and J 6 bases; nucleotides not matched to a gene: 9. Per the germline V gene, CDR1 is MDHEN and CDR2 is SYDVKM. The CDR3: CASSSGQVTSQPQHF. The CDR3 bases are TGTGCCAGCAGTTCCGGACAGGTCACAAGTCAGCCCCAGCATTTT. Combining the CDR3 with reference TRBV28 and TRBJ1-5 gives the whole variable domain DVKVTQSSRYLVKRTGEKVFLECVQDMDHENMFWYRQDPGLGLRLIYFSYDVKMKEKGDIPEGYSVSREKKERFSLILESASTNQTSMYLCASSSGQVTSQPQHFGDGTRLSIL.

The chain employs TRBV9 and TRBJ2-2; possibly TRBD2 for D (6 bases). The germline CDR1 and CDR2 sequences are SGDLS and YYNGEE. Trimming removed 4 bases at V and 0 bases at J, with 16 bases between. The CDR3 covers 17 residues. The CDR3 region has the DNA TGTGCCAGCAGCCCGCGGACTATGAGCGCGAACACCGGGGAGCTGTTTTTT. Its protein is CASSPRTMSANTGELFF. Using reference TRBV9 and TRBJ2-2 for the parts outside the CDR3, the full variable domain is DSGVTQTPKHLITATGQRVTLRCSPRSGDLSVYWYQQSLDQGLQFLIQYYNGEERAKGNILERFSAQQFPDLHSELNLSSLELGDSALYFCASSPRTMSANTGELFFGEGSRLTVL.

The rearrangement uses TRBV9 and TRBJ2-2; D ambiguous. The CDR3 is 16 amino acids. Germline V lookup: CDR1 SGDLS, CDR2 YYNGEE. Trimming took 1 base from V and 0 from J, leaving 10 bases between them. The chain's CDR3 is CASSVQVPANTGELFF. Here the CDR3 DNA reads TGTGCCAGCAGCGTACAGGTCCCGGCGAACACCGGGGAGCTGTTTTTT.

This sequence joins TRBV6-5 and TRBJ2-7; D is unclear. V dropped 4 bases and J dropped 3 bases, with 13 bases sitting between them. The CDR3 loop spans 14 amino acids. CDR1 is MNHEY and CDR2 is SVGAGI in the germline V gene. The DNA of the CDR3 is TGTGCCAGCAGTTCCGGGTCGGCCAACTACGAGCAGTACTTC. It codes for CASSSGSANYEQYF.

The J gene is TRBJ1-3, the V gene TRBV19; 9 bases map to TRBD1. The germline CDR1 and CDR2 sequences are LNHDA and SQIVND (reference sequence). The CDR3 has 15 residues. The trim removed 6 bases at V and 4 bases at J, leaving 7 bases unmatched. CDR3 amino acids: CASSLTGGGGNTIYF. The CDR3 region has the DNA TGTGCCAGTAGCCTGACAGGGGGAGGCGGAAACACCATATATTTT.

V and J are TRBV18 and TRBJ2-3; TRBD1 aligns across 8 bases. CDR1 and CDR2 (germline): KGHSH, LQKENI. The CDR3 covers 15 residues. V lost 3 bases to trimming and J lost 4 bases; unmatched junction nucleotides: 6. The CDR3 coding sequence is TGTGCCAGCTCACCTCCCGGACAGGGATCAGATACGCAGTATTTT. Its translation: CASSPPGQGSDTQYF.

Ten or more counts support this clone. The chain uses TRBV3-1 (or the pseudogene TRBV3-2) and TRBJ2-5; TRBD1 matches 8 bases. The V gene end was trimmed by 4 bases and the J gene end by 4 bases; junction bases not matched to a gene: 11. This CDR3 contains 16 residues. CDR1 LGHDT and CDR2 YNNKEL come from the germline V gene (reference sequence). The CDR3 sequence is CASSPGDRIGGETQYF. The CDR3 bases are TGTGCCAGCAGCCCCGGGGACAGGATCGGTGGAGAGACCCAGTACTTC.

This chain joins TRBV7-9 and TRBJ2-1; 7 nucleotides match TRBD1. The germline V gene has CDR1 SEHNR and CDR2 FQNEAQ (reference sequence). The CDR3 sequence is 14 residues long. Germline trimming cut 2 bases from V and 4 bases from J; bases unmatched to any gene: 2. This CDR3 reads CASSLTGVYNEQFF. In DNA form, the CDR3 reads TGTGCCAGCAGCTTAACAGGGGTTTACAATGAGCAGTTCTTC.

The DNA of the CDR3 is TGTGCCAGCAGTGAAGCGGTGACAGGGATCTATGGCTACACCTTC. Translation: CASSEAVTGIYGYTF. The V gene is TRBV6-1, the J gene TRBJ1-2; 7 nucleotides align to TRBD1. The CDR3 covers 15 residues. Germline-derived CDR1 and CDR2 are MNHNS and SASEGT. The trim removed 0 bases at V and 4 bases at J, leaving 5 bases unmatched.

The chain carries TRBV30 and TRBJ1-1; TRBD1 matches 9 bases. CDR3 length: 13 amino acids. The V segment lost 2 bases and the J segment 9 bases; nucleotides outside the gene matches: 7. Per the germline V gene, CDR1 is GTSNPN and CDR2 is SVGIG (reference sequence). CDR3 region: CAWSPGTGMKAFF. Written as DNA, the CDR3 is TGTGCCTGGAGTCCCGGGACAGGGATGAAAGCTTTCTTT.